This passage covers 14 T cell receptor beta chains from one sample sequenced in a study of T cells in tuberculosis. TCRdb keeps only in-frame clones here, not all; method: immunoSEQ multiplex PCR. The sample records some 25,000 clones, around 95% being singletons. The sample taken for sequencing was PBMCs. The origin of the receptors is a donor aged 10-29 years with latent tuberculosis or without tuberculosis infection.

Only one count was recorded for this clone. The rearrangement uses TRBV6-1 and TRBJ2-1; 8 bases match TRBD2. Germline V gene lookup returns CDR1 MNHNS and CDR2 SASEGT. This CDR3 has 14 residues. With 4 bases clipped from V and 3 bases from J, the junction kept 2 bases outside the gene matches. DNA for the CDR3: TGTGCCAGCAGTGTAACTAGCGGCTACAATGAGCAGTTCTTC. Encoded protein: CASSVTSGYNEQFF.

The chain's CDR3 is CASSQRGNLETQYF. In nucleotides, the CDR3 is TGCGCCAGCAGCCAAAGGGGGAACCTAGAGACCCAGTACTTC. The chain employs TRBV4-1 and TRBJ2-5; D is possibly TRBD1 (6 bases). Germline V gene sequence: CDR1 MGHRA, CDR2 YSYEKL. The germline V and J ends were trimmed by 2 bases and 4 bases, with 11 bases remaining between them. This CDR3 has 14 amino acids.

The chain recombines TRBV29-1 with TRBJ1-2; 9 nucleotides match TRBD1. J lost 8 bases, V lost 5 bases, and 3 bases had no gene match. In germline, CDR1 is SQVTM, CDR2 ANQGSEA. The CDR3 extends over 11 amino acids. CDR3 sequence: CSVPTGGGYTF. DNA of the CDR3: TGCAGCGTTCCGACAGGGGGGGGCTACACCTTC.

V is TRBV29-1 and J is TRBJ1-2; 11 positions match TRBD1. The V gene end was trimmed by 6 bases and the J gene end by 4 bases; junction bases not matched to a gene: 4. The CDR3 totals 13 residues. Germline loops: CDR1 SQVTM, CDR2 ANQGSEA. The CDR3 sequence: CSVWDRGGYGYTF. As DNA, the CDR3 is TGCAGCGTCTGGGACAGGGGGGGCTATGGCTACACCTTC.

V gene TRBV5-1 combines with J gene TRBJ1-1, with no clear D. The germline V and J ends were trimmed by 0 bases and 4 bases, with 10 bases remaining between them. This CDR3 spans 14 amino acids. Germline V gene lookup returns CDR1 SGHRS and CDR2 YFSETQ. CDR3 coding DNA: TGCGCCAGCAGCTTGGGGCCGGGAGGCACTGAAGCTTTCTTT. It is translated as CASSLGPGGTEAFF.

The V gene is TRBV9, the J gene TRBJ2-7; D perhaps matches TRBD1 (6 bases). Deletions cut 0 bases from V and 5 bases from J, with 12 bases between. From germline, CDR1 is SGDLS and CDR2 YYNGEE. The CDR3 length is 14 residues. CDR3 nucleotide sequence: TGTGCCAGCAGCGTAGGTTGGGGGCTCCACGAGCAGTACTTC. This translates into CASSVGWGLHEQYF.

The rearrangement links TRBV10-1 to TRBJ2-1, with D unresolved. Trimming removed 5 bases from V and 0 bases from J, with 8 bases in between. The CDR3 has 14 residues. Germline CDR1 WNHNN, CDR2 SYGVQD (reference sequence). The CDR3 nucleotides are TGCGCCAGCAGTCCGACTGGCTCCTACAATGAGCAGTTCTTC. This encodes CASSPTGSYNEQFF.

In DNA form, the CDR3 reads TGTGCCAGCTCACCCGGGACTAGCGGGGGCCTCGTTGAGCAGTTCTTC. Translating gives CASSPGTSGGLVEQFF. V gene TRBV18 combines with J gene TRBJ2-1; 14 bases agree with TRBD2. CDR1 and CDR2 from the germline V gene are KGHSH and LQKENI. V dropped 3 bases and J dropped 9; count of bases not matched to a gene: 7. The CDR3 runs to 16 residues.

The chain combines TRBV5-1 with TRBJ1-2; D may be TRBD1 (6 bases). The V gene's germline CDR1 is SGHRS and CDR2 YFSETQ. Trimming removed 0 bases from V and 3 bases from J, with 15 bases in between. This CDR3 is built from 16 residues. This chain's CDR3 is CASSLGWGGQYYGYTF. The CDR3 DNA sequence: TGCGCCAGCAGCTTGGGATGGGGCGGACAGTACTATGGCTACACCTTC.

The CDR3, as DNA: TGTGCCAGCAGCTACAGGGACCGCTATGGCTACACCTTC. It translates to CASSYRDRYGYTF. This chain connects TRBV5-4 to TRBJ1-2; possible D gene TRBD1, 6 bases. Per germline, CDR1 SGHNT and CDR2 YYREEE (reference sequence). Trimming removed 3 bases from V and 4 bases from J, with 10 bases in between. The CDR3 is made up of 13 amino acids.

This chain uses TRBV5-1 with TRBJ2-3; 11 positions match TRBD2. From germline, CDR1 is SGHRS and CDR2 YFSETQ. V gave up 2 bases and J gave up 0 bases; unmatched junction bases: 8. This CDR3 region has 18 residues. The CDR3 is CASSFLAGGAPSTDTQYF. In DNA, the CDR3 is TGCGCCAGCAGCTTCCTAGCGGGGGGAGCCCCTAGCACAGATACGCAGTATTTT.

The chain joins TRBV27 to TRBJ1-1, with a possible D match to TRBD1 (6 bases). Trimming shortened V by 5 bases and J by 1 base, and 11 bases separated the two germline ends. The CDR3 loop spans 14 amino acids. Germline CDR1 MNHEY, CDR2 SMNVEV (reference sequence). The CDR3: CASSPDSGNTEAFF. The CDR3 DNA follows: TGTGCCAGCAGTCCGGACAGCGGGAACACTGAAGCTTTCTTT.

This chain connects TRBV5-1 to TRBJ2-5; possible D gene TRBD1, 6 bases. Trimming stripped 4 bases from V and 10 bases from J, with 20 bases between. Looked up from germline, CDR1 is SGHRS and CDR2 is YFSETQ. The CDR3 covers 14 residues. The CDR3 DNA follows: TGCGCCAGCAGCCCAGACCTTCCCTCAGGGGACCAGTACTTC. Protein product: CASSPDLPSGDQYF.

The CDR3 spells CASSRLTGGSGELFF. The DNA of the CDR3 is TGTGCCAGCAGCCGTTTAACAGGGGGATCGGGGGAGCTGTTTTTT. The chain couples TRBV11-3 to TRBJ2-2; 8 bases are a match to TRBD1. CDR1 is SGHNT and CDR2 is YENEEA in the germline V gene. Unmatched junction bases numbered 10, after V lost 5 bases and J lost 8 bases. CDR3 length: 15 amino acids.